The sequence of this T cell receptor (beta chain) was determined in a study of blood T cells in healthy people across ages. Findings of the study overall: From one million sequenced T cells, diversity estimates were lower bounds.

The use of a sample-barcoded 5' primer and a J-beta primer mix characterized a second PCR of about 7 to 12 cycles. TCRdb re-called the 5' RACE reads with MiXCR, one entry per CDR3 protein. The sample contains around 700,000 distinct CDR3 sequences, roughly 25% of which appear only once. Donors each provided ten milliliters of peripheral blood. The CDR3 runs to 18 residues. Germline CDR1 is SEHNR and CDR2 is FQNEAQ (reference sequence). This clonotype appeared a few times. Antigen unknown. The same sample was also used in a study of T cells of mothers and their children. This second study notes: More than 5 children and their three healthy Caucasian mothers were the donors. The search for persistent microchimeric T cell clones detected none.

The sequence came from a boy aged 5-17 years in good health. Material for sequencing was blood. This chain joins TRBV7-9 and TRBJ2-5, with 10 bases aligning to TRBD2. The DNA matches TRBJ2-1 better at its end, which makes the J call doubtful. The CDR3 reads CASSLTGALLAGRNEQFF. CDR3 nucleotide sequence: TGTGCCAGCAGCTTGACAGGGGCCTTACTAGCGGGAAGGAATGAGCAGTTCTTC.